Below, one T cell receptor (beta chain) is given with its context. The CDR3 extends over 16 amino acids. The junction had 11 bases not matched to a gene; V was cut back by 3 bases and J by 9 bases. Germline V gene sequence: CDR1 MDHEN, CDR2 SYDVKM. Each sample contributed some 96,000 TCR templates to the assay. Measured with immunoSEQ multiplex PCR; TCRdb has only the in-frame clones, and not every one. This table holds some 81,000 clones, 95% found once. The record originates from a study of siplizumab effects on memory and regulatory T cells. This chain links TRBV28 with TRBJ2-1; TRBD2 agrees at 10 bases. Input material: CD8+ T cells sorted from blood. This clonotype was sampled from a human donor in good health. CDR3 nucleotides: TGTGCCAGCAGTTTGGTTCGCCTAGCGGGAGTAGGTGAGCAGTTCTTC. Residues: CASSLVRLAGVGEQFF.